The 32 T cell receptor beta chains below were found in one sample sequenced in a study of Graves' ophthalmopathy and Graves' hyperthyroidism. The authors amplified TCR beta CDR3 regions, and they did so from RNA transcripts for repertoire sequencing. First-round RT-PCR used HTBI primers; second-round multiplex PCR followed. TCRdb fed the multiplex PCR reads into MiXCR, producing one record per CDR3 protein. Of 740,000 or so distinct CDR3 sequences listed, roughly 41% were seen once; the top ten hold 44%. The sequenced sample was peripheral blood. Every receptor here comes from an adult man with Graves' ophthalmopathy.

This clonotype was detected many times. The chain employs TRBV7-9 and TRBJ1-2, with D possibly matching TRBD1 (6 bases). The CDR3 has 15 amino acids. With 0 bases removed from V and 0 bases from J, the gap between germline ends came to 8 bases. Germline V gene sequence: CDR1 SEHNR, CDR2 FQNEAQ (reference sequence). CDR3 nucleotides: TGTGCCAGCAGCTTAGCGGGGGCCGCTAACTATGGCTACACCTTC. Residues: CASSLAGAANYGYTF. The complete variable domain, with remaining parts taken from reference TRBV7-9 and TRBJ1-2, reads DTGVSQNPRHKITKRGQNVTFRCDPISEHNRLYWYRQTLGQGPEFLTYFQNEAQLEKSRLLSDRFSAERPKGSFSTLEIQRTEQGDSAMYLCASSLAGAANYGYTFGSGTRLTVV.

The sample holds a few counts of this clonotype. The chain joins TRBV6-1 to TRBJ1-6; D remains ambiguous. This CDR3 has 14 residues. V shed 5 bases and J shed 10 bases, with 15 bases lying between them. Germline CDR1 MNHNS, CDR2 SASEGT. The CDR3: CASSLFTARSPLHF. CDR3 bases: TGTGCCAGCAGTTTATTCACAGCACGATCACCCCTCCACTTT.

The CDR3 is CASNAGGHYEQYF. DNA for the CDR3: TGTGCCAGCAACGCAGGCGGCCACTACGAGCAGTACTTC. The chain recombines TRBV6-1 with TRBJ2-7; D uncertain. The germline gives CDR1 MNHNS, CDR2 SASEGT. This CDR3 has 13 amino acids. The ends were cut back, 7 bases at V and 3 bases at J, with 13 bases in the middle.

CDR3 coding DNA: TGTGCCCACCGAAGGGGGCGTCAGCCCCAGCATTTT. It specifies CAHRRGRQPQHF. The V gene is TRBV10-3, the J gene TRBJ1-5; 7 bases are shared with TRBD1. The germline CDR1 and CDR2 sequences are ENHRY and SYGVKD. This CDR3 is 12 amino acids long. Unmatched junction bases numbered 7, after V lost 11 bases and J lost 6 bases.

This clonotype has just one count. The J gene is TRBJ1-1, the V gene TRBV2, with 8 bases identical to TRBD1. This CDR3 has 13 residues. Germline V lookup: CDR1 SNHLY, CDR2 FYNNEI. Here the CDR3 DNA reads TGTGCTAGAGGCGACAGGGGGAACACTGAAGCTTTCTTT. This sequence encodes CARGDRGNTEAFF.

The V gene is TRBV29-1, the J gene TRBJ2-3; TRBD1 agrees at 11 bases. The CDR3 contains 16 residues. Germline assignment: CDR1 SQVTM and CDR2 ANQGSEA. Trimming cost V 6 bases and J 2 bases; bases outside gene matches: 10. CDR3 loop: CSVLGTGGRDTDTQYF. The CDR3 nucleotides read TGCAGCGTGTTAGGGACAGGGGGAAGAGACACAGATACGCAGTATTTT.

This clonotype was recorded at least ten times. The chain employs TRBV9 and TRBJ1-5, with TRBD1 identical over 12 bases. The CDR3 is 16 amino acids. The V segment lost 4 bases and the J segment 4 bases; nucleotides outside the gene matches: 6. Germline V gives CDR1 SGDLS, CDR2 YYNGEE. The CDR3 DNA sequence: TGTGCCAGCAGCTCCGGGACAGGGGGCGTGAATCAGCCCCAGCATTTT. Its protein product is CASSSGTGGVNQPQHF.

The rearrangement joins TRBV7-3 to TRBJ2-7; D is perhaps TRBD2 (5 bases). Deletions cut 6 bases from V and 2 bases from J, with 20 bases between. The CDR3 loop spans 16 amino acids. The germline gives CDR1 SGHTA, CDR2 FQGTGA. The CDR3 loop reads CASSSPGWTEAYEQYF. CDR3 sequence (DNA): TGTGCCAGCAGTTCGCCCGGGTGGACTGAAGCCTACGAGCAGTACTTC.

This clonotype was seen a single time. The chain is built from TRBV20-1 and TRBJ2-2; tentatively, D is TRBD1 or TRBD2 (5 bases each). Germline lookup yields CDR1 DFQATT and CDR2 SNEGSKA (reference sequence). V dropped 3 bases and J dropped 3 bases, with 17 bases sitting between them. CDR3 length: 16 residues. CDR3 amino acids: CSASGEELGDTGELFF. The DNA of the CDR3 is TGCAGTGCTAGCGGAGAAGAGCTGGGGGACACCGGGGAGCTGTTTTTT.

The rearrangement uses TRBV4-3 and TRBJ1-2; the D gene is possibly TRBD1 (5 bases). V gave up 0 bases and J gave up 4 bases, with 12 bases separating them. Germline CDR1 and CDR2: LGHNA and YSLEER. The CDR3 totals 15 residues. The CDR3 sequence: CASSQENRKTYGYTF. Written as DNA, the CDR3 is TGCGCCAGCAGCCAAGAAAACAGGAAAACCTATGGCTACACCTTC.

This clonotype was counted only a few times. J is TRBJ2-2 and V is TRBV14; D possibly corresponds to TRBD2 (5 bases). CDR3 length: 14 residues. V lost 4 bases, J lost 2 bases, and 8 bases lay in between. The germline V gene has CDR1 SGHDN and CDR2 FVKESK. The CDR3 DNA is TGTGCCAGCAGCCCACTAGGAAACACCGGGGAGCTGTTTTTT. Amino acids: CASSPLGNTGELFF.

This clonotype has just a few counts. CDR3 loop: CASSSPEAEAFF. DNA of the CDR3: TGTGCCAGCAGTTCCCCGGAGGCTGAAGCTTTCTTT. J is TRBJ1-1 and V is TRBV25-1; D is undetermined. The ends were cut back, 5 bases at V and 6 bases at J, with 10 bases in the middle. CDR1 is MGHDK, CDR2 SYGVNS, per germline. The CDR3 has 12 amino acids.

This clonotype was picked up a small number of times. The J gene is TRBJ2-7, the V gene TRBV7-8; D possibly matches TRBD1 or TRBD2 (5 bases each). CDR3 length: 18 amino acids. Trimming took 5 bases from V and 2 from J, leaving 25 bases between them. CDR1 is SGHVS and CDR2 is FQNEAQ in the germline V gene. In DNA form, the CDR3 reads TGTGCCAGCAGCCGCACAATATCCCGGGACCGCCGACCCTACGAGCAGTACTTC. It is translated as CASSRTISRDRRPYEQYF. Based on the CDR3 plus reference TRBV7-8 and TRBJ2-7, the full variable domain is GAGVSQSPRYKVAKRGQDVALRCDPISGHVSLFWYQQALGQGPEFLTYFQNEAQLDKSGLPSDRFFAERPEGSVSTLKIQRTQQEDSAVYLCASSRTISRDRRPYEQYFGPGTRLTVT.

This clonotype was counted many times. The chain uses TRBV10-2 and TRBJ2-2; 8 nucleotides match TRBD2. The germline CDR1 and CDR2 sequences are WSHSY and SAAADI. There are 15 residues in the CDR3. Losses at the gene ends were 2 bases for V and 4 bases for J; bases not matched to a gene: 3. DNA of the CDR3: TGCGCCAGCAGTGAGACGGGAGGGCTCACCGGGGAGCTGTTTTTT. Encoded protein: CASSETGGLTGELFF.

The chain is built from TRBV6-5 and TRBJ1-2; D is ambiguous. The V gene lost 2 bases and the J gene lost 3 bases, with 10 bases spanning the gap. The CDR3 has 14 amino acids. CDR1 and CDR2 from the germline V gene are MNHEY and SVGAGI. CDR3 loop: CASSYEEGYYGYTF. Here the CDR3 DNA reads TGTGCCAGCAGTTACGAGGAGGGTTACTATGGCTACACCTTC.

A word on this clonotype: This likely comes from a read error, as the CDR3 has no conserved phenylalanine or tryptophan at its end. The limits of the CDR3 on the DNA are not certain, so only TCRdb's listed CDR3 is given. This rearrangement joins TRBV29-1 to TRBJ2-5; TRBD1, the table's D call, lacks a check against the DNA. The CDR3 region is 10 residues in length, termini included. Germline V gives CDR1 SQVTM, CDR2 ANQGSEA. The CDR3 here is CSVETGTQIK.

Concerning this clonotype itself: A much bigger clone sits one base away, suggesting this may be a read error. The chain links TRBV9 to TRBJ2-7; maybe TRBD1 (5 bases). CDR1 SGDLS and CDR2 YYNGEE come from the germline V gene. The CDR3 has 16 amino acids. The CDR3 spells CASSAGLRGDSYGQYF. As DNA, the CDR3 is TGTGCCAGCAGCGCAGGGCTGAGAGGCGACTCCTACGGGCAGTACTTC.

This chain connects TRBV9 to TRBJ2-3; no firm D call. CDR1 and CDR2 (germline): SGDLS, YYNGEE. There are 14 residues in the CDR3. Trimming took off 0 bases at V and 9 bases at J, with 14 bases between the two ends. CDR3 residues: CASSVDHNAPTQYF. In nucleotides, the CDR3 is TGTGCCAGCAGCGTAGATCATAACGCGCCCACGCAGTATTTT.

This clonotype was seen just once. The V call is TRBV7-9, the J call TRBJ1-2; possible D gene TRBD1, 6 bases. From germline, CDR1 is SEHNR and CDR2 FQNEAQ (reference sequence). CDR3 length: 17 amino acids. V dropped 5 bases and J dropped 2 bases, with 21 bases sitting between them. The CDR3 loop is CASSVGHITGTNYGYTF. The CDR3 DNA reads TGTGCCAGCAGCGTAGGTCATATCACAGGGACCAACTATGGCTACACCTTC.

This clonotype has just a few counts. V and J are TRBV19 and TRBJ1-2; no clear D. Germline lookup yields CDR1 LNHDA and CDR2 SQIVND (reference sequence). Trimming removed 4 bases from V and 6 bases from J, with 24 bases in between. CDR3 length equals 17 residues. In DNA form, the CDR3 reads TGTGCCAGTAGTACGTCAAAAGGTTTTGGGGTGACGGATGGCTACACCTTC. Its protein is CASSTSKGFGVTDGYTF.

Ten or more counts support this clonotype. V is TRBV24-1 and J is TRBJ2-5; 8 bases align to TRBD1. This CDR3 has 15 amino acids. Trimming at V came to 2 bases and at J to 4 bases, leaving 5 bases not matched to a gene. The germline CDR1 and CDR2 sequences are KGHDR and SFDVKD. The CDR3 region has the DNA TGTGCCACCAGTGATTCTCAGGGGGCTGGAGAGACCCAGTACTTC. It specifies CATSDSQGAGETQYF.

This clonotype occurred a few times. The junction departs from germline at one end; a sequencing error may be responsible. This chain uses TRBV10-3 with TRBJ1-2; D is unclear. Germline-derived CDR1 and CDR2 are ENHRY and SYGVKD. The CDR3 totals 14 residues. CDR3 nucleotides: TGTGCCAGCAGTTATATATCCGACCAGGATGGCTACACCTTC. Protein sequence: CASSYISDQDGYTF.

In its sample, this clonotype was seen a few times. The CDR3 DNA sequence: TGTGCCAGCAGCTTCACAGGGGTATCACCCCTCCACTTT. Protein sequence: CASSFTGVSPLHF. V gene TRBV5-8 combines with J gene TRBJ1-6, with 7 bases fitting TRBD1. V gave up 2 bases and J gave up 10 bases; unmatched junction bases: 3. Germline V lookup: CDR1 SGHTS, CDR2 YDEGEE. The CDR3 totals 13 residues.

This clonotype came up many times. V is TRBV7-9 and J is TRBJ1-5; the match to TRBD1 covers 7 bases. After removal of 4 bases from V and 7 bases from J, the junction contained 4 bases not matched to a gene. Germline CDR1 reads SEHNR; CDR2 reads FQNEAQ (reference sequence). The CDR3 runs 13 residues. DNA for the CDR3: TGTGCCAGCAGCTCAGGGGGGTGGCAGCCCCAGCATTTT. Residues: CASSSGGWQPQHF.

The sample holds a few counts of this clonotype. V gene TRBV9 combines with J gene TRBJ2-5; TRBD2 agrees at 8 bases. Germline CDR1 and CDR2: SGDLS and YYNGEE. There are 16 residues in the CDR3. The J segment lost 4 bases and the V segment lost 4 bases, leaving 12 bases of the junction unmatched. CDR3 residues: CASSLEGSGGPETQYF. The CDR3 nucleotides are TGTGCCAGCAGCTTAGAGGGAAGCGGGGGACCAGAGACCCAGTACTTC.

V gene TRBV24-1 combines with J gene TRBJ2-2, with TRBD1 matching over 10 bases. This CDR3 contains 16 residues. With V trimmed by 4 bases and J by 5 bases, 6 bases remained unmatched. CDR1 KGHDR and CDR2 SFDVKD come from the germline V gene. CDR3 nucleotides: TGTGCCACCAGTGACCACGGACAGGGGGTTACCGGGGAGCTGTTTTTT. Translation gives CATSDHGQGVTGELFF.

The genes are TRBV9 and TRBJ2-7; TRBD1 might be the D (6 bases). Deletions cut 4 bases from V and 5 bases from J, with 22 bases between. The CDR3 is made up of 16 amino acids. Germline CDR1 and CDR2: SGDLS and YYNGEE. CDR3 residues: CASSHETGFRADEQYF. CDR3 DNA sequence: TGTGCCAGCAGCCATGAAACAGGGTTTCGTGCGGACGAGCAGTACTTC.

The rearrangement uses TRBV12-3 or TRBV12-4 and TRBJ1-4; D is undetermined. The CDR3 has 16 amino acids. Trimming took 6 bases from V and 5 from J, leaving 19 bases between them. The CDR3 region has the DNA TGTGCCAGCAGCTCGACCCACAAGAGCGGAAATGAAAAACTGTTTTTT. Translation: CASSSTHKSGNEKLFF.

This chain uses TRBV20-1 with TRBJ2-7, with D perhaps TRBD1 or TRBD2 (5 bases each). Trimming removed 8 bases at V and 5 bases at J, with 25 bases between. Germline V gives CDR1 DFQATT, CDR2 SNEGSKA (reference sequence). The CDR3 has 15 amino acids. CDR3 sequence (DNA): TGCAGTACCACCACGGGGCAGGTTCGTCAGGACGAGCAGTACTTC. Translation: CSTTTGQVRQDEQYF.

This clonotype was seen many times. CDR3 bases: TGTGCCATCAGTGAGATACGGGACAGAAACACTGAAGCTTTCTTT. This translates into CAISEIRDRNTEAFF. The V call is TRBV10-3, the J call TRBJ1-1; 7 bases match TRBD1. Germline CDR1 is ENHRY and CDR2 is SYGVKD. CDR3 length equals 15 residues. Trimming at V came to 2 bases and at J to 2 bases, leaving 5 bases not matched to a gene.

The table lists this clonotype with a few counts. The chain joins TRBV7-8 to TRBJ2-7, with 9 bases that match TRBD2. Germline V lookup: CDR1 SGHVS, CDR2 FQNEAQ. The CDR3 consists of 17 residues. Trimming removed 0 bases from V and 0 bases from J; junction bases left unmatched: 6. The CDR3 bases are TGTGCCAGCAGCTTAGCTCTGACTAGCGGAGTCTCCTACGAGCAGTACTTC. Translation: CASSLALTSGVSYEQYF.

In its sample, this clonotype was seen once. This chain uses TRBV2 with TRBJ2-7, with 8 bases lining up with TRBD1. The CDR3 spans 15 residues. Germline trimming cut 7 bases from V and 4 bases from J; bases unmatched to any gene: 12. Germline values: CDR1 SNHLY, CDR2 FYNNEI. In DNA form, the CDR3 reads TGTGCCAGCATTGAGGGACGACAGGGGTCTTACGAGCAGTACTTC. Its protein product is CASIEGRQGSYEQYF.